This T cell receptor (beta chain) was found in a study of T cell responses to AZD1222 COVID-19 vaccine (dated by TCRdb to the early 2020s). About the investigation overall: A total of approximately 240 trial participants underwent TCR sequencing, of whom 207 received two doses of AZD1222 and about 25 received two doses of the MenACWY control vaccine. Trial participants were enrolled into age subgroups of 18-55, 56-69 and 70-plus years, which contained roughly 140, 27 and 60 TCR-sequenced participants, respectively. What the authors observed across the whole study: Because no day 14 peak-response samples were available, repertoires were characterized only after the peak T cell response. After two AZD1222 doses, both the breadth and the depth of spike-specific TCRs were significantly higher than at day 0 and than in MenACWY recipients. Most participants were white British and females outnumbered males, and the authors suggested that clonal diversity may have been underestimated. Epitopes outside the regions mutated in the B.1.351 and B.1.1.7 variants were reportedly recognized by nearly half of the unique spike-specific TCRs. Conclusions about previously exposed vaccinees were limited because only a handful of AZD1222 recipients were SARS-CoV-2 seropositive at baseline. The 56-69-year group was small, and its depth increase did not reach significance, likely because of low power. CD4 TCRs associated with the vaccine covered the entire spike protein, and the dominant responses were in regions 160-218 and 743-854.

The CDR3 regions of human TCRbeta chains were subjected to immunosequencing. The authors' analysis ran thus. Repertoire TCRs were matched against a reference library of SARS-CoV-2-specific TCRs generated with the MIRA antigen-specificity platform. Breadth was defined as the fraction of unique TCRs that were SARS-CoV-2-associated, and depth was defined as the fraction of total T cells that were SARS-CoV-2-associated. Using the MIRA data, each spike-specific TCR was assigned both to the spike region to which the TCR was reactive and to a CD4 or CD8 class. Log10-transformed breadth and depth values were compared by one-way ANOVA with Sidak's multiple comparisons tests. TCRdb provides this immuneACCESS table in a form limited to in-frame rearrangements. Some clones are lacking; in checked studies, under half of them reflect an unresolved V gene, and why the rest are absent is not known. The V and J calls and clone size were taken over from that table, and D and trimming were inferred from the DNA. The sample profile shows over 120,000 clones; approximately 93% of them were found once. 9.5% to 15% of the sample comes from the top ten.

CDR3 length: 16 amino acids, cysteine to phenylalanine. The CDR3 DNA has 48 bases and is translated from base 1. CDR1 is given as SGHNT and CDR2 as YYREEE, both from the germline V gene (reference sequence). At the junction V is shortened by 3 bases and J by 4 bases; bases outside the gene matches: 6. Explained via the paper, the time point label denotes: sample from adult after SARS-CoV-2 infection, after symptom onset. A couple of convalescent COVID-19 patients, sampled after symptom onset from adults with prior SARS-CoV-2 infection, were also TCR-sequenced for comparison. Details on this clone: What this receptor recognizes is not known. Within one base of it there is no much larger clone, and no base qualities were kept.

The sequence joins TRBV5-4 to TRBJ2-1, with 11 bases aligning to TRBD2. The origin of this receptor is an adult who had recovered from COVID-19. Sequenced here: peripheral blood, sampled after recovery from COVID-19. Here is the DNA: TGTGCCAGCAGCTCCCCTTTAGCGGGAGGGTACAATGAGCAGTTCTTC. This yields the protein CASSSPLAGGYNEQFF.